The rows below give T cell receptor beta chains drawn from one sample of a study of control samples from healthy donors and cancer patients. TCRdb keeps only in-frame clones here, not all; method: immunoSEQ multiplex PCR. The table shows approximately 87,000 clones, with approximately 90% occurring only once. Sequencing was carried out using blood. All receptors derive from a woman in her fifties or sixties in good health. Each CDR3 is given with its conserved first and last residue. Fields, in order: D gene, J gene, V gene, CDR3 DNA, CDR3 protein. D genes are given only for firm matches.

. | TRBJ2-7 | TRBV13 | TGTGCCAGCAGCTTAGAAGGGTCAACGGGCTACGAGCAGTACTTC | CASSLEGSTGYEQYF
. | TRBJ2-7 | TRBV19 | TGTGCCAGTAGCCAGTGGGGCGCGTCCAGCTCCTACGAGCAGTACTTC | CASSQWGASSSYEQYF
TRBD2 | TRBJ2-3 | TRBV7-2 | TGTGCCAGCAGCTTAGCCCCCGCGGGAGTCACAGATACGCAGTATTTT | CASSLAPAGVTDTQYF
TRBD1 | TRBJ1-2 | TRBV12-3/TRBV12-4 | TGTGCCAGCAGCCGAGGACAGGGCTATGGCTACACCTTC | CASSRGQGYGYTF
. | TRBJ1-4 | TRBV7-9 | TGTGCCAGCAGCTTAGGGACAGCTAATGAAAAACTGTTTTTT | CASSLGTANEKLFF
. | TRBJ1-5 | TRBV7-3 | TGTGCCAGCAGCTTAAGTAGCAATCAGCCCCAGCATTTT | CASSLSSNQPQHF
. | TRBJ1-1 | TRBV6-5 | TGTGCCACTAACCAACTCGCCTCTACTGAAGCTTTCTTT | CATNQLASTEAFF
TRBD1 | TRBJ2-2 | TRBV10-1 | TGCGCCAGCAGCGGACAGGGGGCCGGGGAGCTGTTTTTT | CASSGQGAGELFF
TRBD1 | TRBJ1-2 | TRBV6-2/TRBV6-3 | TGTGCCAGCAGTAGGACAGGGCGGCCTGGCTACACCTTC | CASSRTGRPGYTF
. | TRBJ2-7 | TRBV7-2 | TGTGCCAGCAGCCCCGAACAGGACTCCTACGAGCAGTACTTC | CASSPEQDSYEQYF
. | TRBJ2-2 | TRBV15 | TGTGCCACCAGCATCAGGTCTTCCGGGGAGCTGTTTTTT | CATSIRSSGELFF
TRBD1 | TRBJ2-1 | TRBV3-1/TRBV3-2 | TGTGCCAGCACTCCGACAGGGGGCCGCAATGAGCAGTTCTTC | CASTPTGGRNEQFF
TRBD2 | TRBJ2-1 | TRBV5-6 | TGTGCCAGCAGCTTGGGGCCCCCGGGACTAGCGGGAGGAACTGAGCAGTTCTTC | CASSLGPPGLAGGTEQFF
TRBD2 | TRBJ2-3 | TRBV11-3 | TGTGCCAGCAGCCTGCTAGCGGGAGGTGATACGCAGTATTTT | CASSLLAGGDTQYF
. | TRBJ2-2 | TRBV6-2/TRBV6-3 | TGTGCCAGCAGTTACTACCTCTATAGGAACACCGGGGAGCTGTTTTTT | CASSYYLYRNTGELFF
TRBD2 | TRBJ2-7 | TRBV10-3 | TGTGCCACCAAGGGGACTAGCGGGAGGGCCAGGTTCTACGAGCAGTACTTC | CATKGTSGRARFYEQYF
. | TRBJ1-2 | TRBV12-3/TRBV12-4 | TGTGCCAGCAGCCCGACAGGATTATATGGCTACACCTTC | CASSPTGLYGYTF